A single TCR beta chain is shown here with its context. This record comes from a study of T cell changes during pregnancy in multiple sclerosis. Clones were sequenced by immunoSEQ multiplex PCR, and TCRdb holds only the in-frame ones, with some missing. Of about 50,000 clones listed, approximately 92% are singletons. CDR1 and CDR2 (germline): LGHNA, YSLEER. Trimming took off 0 bases at V and 3 bases at J, with 9 bases between the two ends. This CDR3 spans 14 amino acids. This TCR came from a female donor with multiple sclerosis, enrolled in a pregnancy study. The chain is built from TRBV4-3 and TRBJ2-7; D unclear. Source: CD4+ T cells from peripheral blood mononuclear cells, taken in the third trimester of pregnancy. CDR3 sequence: CASSQEWARYEQYF. The CDR3, as DNA: TGCGCCAGCAGCCAAGAATGGGCCCGCTACGAGCAGTACTTC.